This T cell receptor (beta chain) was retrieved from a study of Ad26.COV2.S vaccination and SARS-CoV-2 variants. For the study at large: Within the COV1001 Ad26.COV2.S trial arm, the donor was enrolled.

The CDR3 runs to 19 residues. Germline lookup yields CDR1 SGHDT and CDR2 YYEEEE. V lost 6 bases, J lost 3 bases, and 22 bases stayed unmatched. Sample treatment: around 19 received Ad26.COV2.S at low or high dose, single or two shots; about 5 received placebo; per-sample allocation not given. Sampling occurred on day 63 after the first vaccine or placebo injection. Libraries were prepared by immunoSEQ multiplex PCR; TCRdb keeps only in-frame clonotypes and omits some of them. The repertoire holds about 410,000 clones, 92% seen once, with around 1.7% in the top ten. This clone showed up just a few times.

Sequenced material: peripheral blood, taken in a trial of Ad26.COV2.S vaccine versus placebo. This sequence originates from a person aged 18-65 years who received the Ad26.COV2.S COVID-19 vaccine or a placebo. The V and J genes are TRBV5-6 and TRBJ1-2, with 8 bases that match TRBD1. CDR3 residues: CASTTTTFRGRQLDYGYTF. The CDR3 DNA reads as TGTGCCAGCACCACGACGACTTTCAGGGGGCGGCAGCTGGACTATGGCTACACCTTC.